The 24 T cell receptor beta chains below were found in one sample sequenced in a study of control samples from healthy donors and cancer patients. Sequencing was performed with immunoSEQ multiplex PCR; in TCRdb, only in-frame clones are kept and a portion is missing. The sample has approximately 150,000 clones, about 86% seen once. Specimen: blood. The receptors derive from a man aged 18 to 35 in good health.

The V call is TRBV7-2, the J call TRBJ1-4; D might be TRBD1 (5 bases). The germline gives CDR1 SGHTA, CDR2 FQGNSA. V was pared by 2 bases and J by 4 bases, with 11 bases between. This CDR3 contains 15 residues. The CDR3 sequence: CASSLFGDGNEKLFF. For the CDR3, the DNA is TGTGCCAGCAGCTTATTCGGGGACGGTAATGAAAAACTGTTTTTT.

In nucleotides, the CDR3 is TGCGCCAGCAGCCCGGGACTAGCGGGGGGCGAGCAGTACTTC. Residues: CASSPGLAGGEQYF. This rearrangement joins TRBV5-1 to TRBJ2-7, with 15 bases that match TRBD2. V lost 4 bases, J lost 6 bases, and 2 bases stayed unmatched. The germline V gene has CDR1 SGHRS and CDR2 YFSETQ. The CDR3 consists of 14 residues.

CDR3 in DNA: TGTGCCAGCAGCTTCACGGGGGGGCGAGGTAGCACAGATACGCAGTATTTT. This sequence encodes CASSFTGGRGSTDTQYF. The chain joins TRBV13 to TRBJ2-3; TRBD2 matches 8 bases. V was pared by 3 bases and J by 0 bases, with 8 bases of the junction left unmatched. Germline V CDR1 and CDR2: PRHDT, FYEKMQ (reference sequence). The CDR3 sequence is 17 residues long.

This clone is a singleton in its sample. This chain links TRBV6-5 with TRBJ2-7; 13 positions match TRBD2. Germline V lookup: CDR1 MNHEY, CDR2 SVGAGI. V lost 5 bases, J lost 4 bases, and 2 bases stayed unmatched. The CDR3 consists of 14 residues. CDR3 region: CASSPTSGGYEQYF. In DNA, the CDR3 is TGTGCCAGCAGTCCGACTAGCGGGGGGTACGAGCAGTACTTC.

The chain is built from TRBV15 and TRBJ1-5, with TRBD1 matching over 7 bases. The CDR3 runs 18 residues. Germline loops: CDR1 LNHNV, CDR2 YYDKDF (reference sequence). Trimming took 3 bases from V and 2 from J; bases not matched to a gene: 13. The CDR3 spells CATSSIGGYRGRNQPQHF. CDR3 sequence (DNA): TGTGCCACCAGCAGCATCGGGGGATACAGGGGTCGCAATCAGCCCCAGCATTTT.

J is TRBJ1-1 and V is TRBV2; 8 nucleotides line up with TRBD1. From germline, CDR1 is SNHLY and CDR2 FYNNEI. V shed 1 base, J shed 4 bases, and the junction held 2 bases outside the gene matches. The CDR3 covers 14 residues. CDR3 sequence reads: CASSEVTGGTEAFF. CDR3 DNA sequence: TGTGCCAGCAGTGAAGTAACAGGGGGCACTGAAGCTTTCTTT.

The rearrangement joins TRBV6-5 to TRBJ2-5; 13 nucleotides agree with TRBD2. This CDR3 spans 16 amino acids. Germline V gene sequence: CDR1 MNHEY, CDR2 SVGAGI. V lost 2 bases and J lost 3; bases outside the gene matches: 3. CDR3 DNA: TGTGCCAGCAGTTACGCGGGACTAGCGGGGAAAGAGACCCAGTACTTC. Translation: CASSYAGLAGKETQYF.

V gene TRBV28 combines with J gene TRBJ1-2; D is perhaps TRBD1 (5 bases). The CDR3 length is 17 residues. Germline V gene data show CDR1 as MDHEN and CDR2 as SYDVKM. V lost 6 bases and J lost 6, with 26 bases in between. CDR3 sequence: CASRPPTPGEVRDGYTF. CDR3 nucleotides: TGTGCCAGCAGACCCCCAACGCCGGGGGAAGTGAGGGATGGCTACACCTTC.

This clone was recorded once. The gene calls are TRBV11-3 and TRBJ2-6; no firm D call. The CDR3 has 13 residues. Per germline, CDR1 SGHNT and CDR2 YENEEA. The V end lost 8 bases, the J end lost 2 bases, and 7 bases lay between the germline ends. The CDR3 loop is CASSGAGANVLTF. The CDR3 bases are TGTGCCAGCTCGGGCGCTGGGGCCAACGTCCTGACTTTC.

The rearrangement joins TRBV4-3 to TRBJ1-4; 9 nucleotides line up with TRBD1. The J segment lost 8 bases and the V segment lost 0 bases, leaving 7 bases of the junction unmatched. Germline CDR1 reads LGHNA; CDR2 reads YSLEER. The CDR3 is made up of 16 amino acids. The CDR3, as DNA: TGCGCCAGCAGCCAAGATGCCGGGACAGGGATCGAAAAACTGTTTTTT. Protein product: CASSQDAGTGIEKLFF.

CDR3 region: CASSLQLYGYTF. The DNA of the CDR3 is TGTGCCAGCAGTTTACAGCTCTATGGCTACACCTTC. This rearrangement joins TRBV28 to TRBJ1-2; D call uncertain. Germline V CDR1 and CDR2: MDHEN, SYDVKM. V lost 2 bases and J 4 bases, leaving 5 bases between the germline ends. CDR3 length: 12 residues.

This sequence joins TRBV27 and TRBJ2-1, with 9 positions matching TRBD2. Germline values: CDR1 MNHEY, CDR2 SMNVEV (reference sequence). The ends lost 7 bases at V and 10 bases at J; junction bases unmatched: 11. This CDR3 is built from 14 residues. CDR3 sequence reads: CASTRLAGSEEQFF. The CDR3, as DNA: TGTGCCAGCACCCGCCTAGCGGGGTCGGAGGAGCAGTTCTTC.

The genes are TRBV24-1 and TRBJ2-7, with 11 bases matching TRBD1. Germline CDR1 is KGHDR and CDR2 is SFDVKD. V gave up 3 bases and J gave up 0 bases; unmatched junction bases: 0. This CDR3 spans 15 amino acids. The CDR3 protein is CATSDGQGASYEQYF. The CDR3 DNA is TGTGCCACCAGTGATGGACAGGGGGCCTCCTACGAGCAGTACTTC.

The chain has TRBV19 and TRBJ2-2, with 12 bases fitting TRBD1. The CDR3 sequence is 16 residues long. Unmatched junction bases numbered 11, after V lost 8 bases and J lost 7 bases. Germline-derived CDR1 and CDR2 are LNHDA and SQIVND (reference sequence). CDR3 amino acids: CASSNRDRGRGGELFF. CDR3 DNA sequence: TGTGCCAGTTCGAACCGGGACAGGGGGCGCGGCGGGGAGCTGTTTTTT.

J is TRBJ1-6 and V is TRBV5-6, with TRBD1 matching over 10 bases. The length of the CDR3 is 17 residues. Trimming removed 4 bases from V and 2 bases from J; junction bases left unmatched: 6. The germline CDR1 and CDR2 sequences are SGHDT and YYEEEE. The CDR3 nucleotides are TGTGCCAGCAGCGGGGACAGGGGTTTACCCTATAATTCACCCCTCCACTTT. It encodes CASSGDRGLPYNSPLHF.

This clone was found once. The CDR3 region has the DNA TGTGCCAGCACCCCTGAGGCGGGACGACTAAACTATGGCTACACCTTC. Amino acids: CASTPEAGRLNYGYTF. This chain uses TRBV5-4 with TRBJ1-2; D is perhaps TRBD1 (5 bases). Germline V gene sequence: CDR1 SGHNT, CDR2 YYREEE (reference sequence). The ends were cut back, 6 bases at V and 2 bases at J, with 20 bases in the middle. The CDR3 spans 16 residues.

This chain joins TRBV9 and TRBJ1-1; maybe TRBD1 (6 bases). CDR3 length: 12 residues. The V and J ends lost 3 bases and 11 bases respectively, with 14 bases between them. Per germline, CDR1 SGDLS and CDR2 YYNGEE. The CDR3 region is CASSGTGREAFF. CDR3 in DNA: TGTGCCAGCAGCGGAACAGGGCGTGAGGCTTTCTTT.

The rearrangement joins TRBV29-1 to TRBJ2-5; D is unclear. This CDR3 spans 13 amino acids. V was pared by 4 bases and J by 5 bases, with 14 bases between. Germline V gene sequence: CDR1 SQVTM, CDR2 ANQGSEA. The CDR3 region has the DNA TGCAGCGTTGTACAACTCCTAGTGGAGACCCAGTACTTC. This sequence encodes CSVVQLLVETQYF.

This clone was recorded once. The genes are TRBV9 and TRBJ2-1; 9 nucleotides agree with TRBD2. J was trimmed by 0 bases and V by 2 bases; bases with no gene match: 6. Germline assignment: CDR1 SGDLS and CDR2 YYNGEE. The CDR3 sequence is 17 residues long. CDR3 sequence reads: CASSVSPRGGSYNEQFF. Here the CDR3 DNA reads TGTGCCAGCAGCGTGTCTCCGCGGGGGGGCTCCTACAATGAGCAGTTCTTC.

This clone was observed a handful of times. This chain joins TRBV5-1 and TRBJ2-1; 9 bases are shared with TRBD2. This CDR3 has 14 amino acids. The V gene end was trimmed by 4 bases and the J gene end by 8 bases; junction bases not matched to a gene: 7. Per germline, CDR1 SGHRS and CDR2 YFSETQ. The CDR3 DNA reads TGCGCCAGCAGCCGGGGACTAGCCCTCGATGAGCAGTTCTTC. This gives the protein CASSRGLALDEQFF.

V is TRBV11-2 and J is TRBJ2-1; either TRBD1 or TRBD2 may fit D (5 bases each). V was clipped by 1 base and J by 1 base, with 14 bases between them. Germline CDR1 is SGHAT and CDR2 is FQNNGV. The CDR3 is 17 amino acids. Here the CDR3 reads CASSLAGGRRSYNEQFF. CDR3 DNA sequence: TGTGCCAGCAGCTTAGCTGGGGGAAGAAGGTCCTACAATGAGCAGTTCTTC.

The chain joins TRBV4-3 to TRBJ2-5, with 11 bases lining up with TRBD2. In germline, CDR1 is LGHNA, CDR2 YSLEER. Trimming removed 3 bases from V and 8 bases from J; junction bases left unmatched: 14. CDR3 length: 17 amino acids. The CDR3: CASSQEGASGGRGTQYF. CDR3 bases: TGCGCCAGCAGCCAGGAGGGAGCTAGCGGGGGGCGAGGAACCCAGTACTTC.

The chain couples TRBV9 to TRBJ2-3; TRBD2 aligns across 7 bases. This CDR3 comprises 14 residues. Trimming removed 3 bases from V and 3 bases from J; junction bases left unmatched: 4. Per the germline V gene, CDR1 is SGDLS and CDR2 is YYNGEE. CDR3 coding DNA: TGTGCCAGCAGCGAGAGCGGGGCGACAGATACGCAGTATTTT. It is translated as CASSESGATDTQYF.

The rearrangement links TRBV19 to TRBJ1-1, with 7 bases matching TRBD1. The V gene's germline CDR1 is LNHDA and CDR2 SQIVND (reference sequence). There are 12 residues in the CDR3. The trim removed 9 bases at V and 1 base at J, leaving 2 bases unmatched. As DNA, the CDR3 is TGTGCCAGCGGGACAGCGAACACTGAAGCTTTCTTT. Translated, it gives CASGTANTEAFF.